This TCR beta chain was documented in a study of OX40 agonist ivuxolimab in advanced cancers. Study overall: One patient with hepatocellular carcinoma and two with cutaneous melanoma, three in all, had partial responses. Whole-study results and caveats: On average, a greater number of expanded clones characterised CD8+ T cells relative to CD4+. CD4+ and CD8+ blood T cells expanded clonally by week 6 at 0.1 to 3.0 mg/kg.

On this clone itself: Its antigen is not identified.

The CDR3 length is 14 residues. CDR1 is WNHNN and CDR2 is SYGVQD in the germline V gene (reference sequence). V lost 3 bases to trimming and J lost 1 base, with 8 bases between them. Assay: immunoSEQ multiplex PCR; the TCRdb copy retains only in-frame clones and omits some. The sample consists of roughly 40,000 clones, roughly 90% of them appearing once. The sequencing used CD4+ or CD8+ T cells sorted from blood, collected in a trial of the OX40 agonist ivuxolimab. The clonotype originates from an adult with an advanced solid tumor such as melanoma, head and neck, liver or kidney cancer. This sequence joins TRBV10-1 and TRBJ2-3; the D gene is possibly TRBD1 (5 bases). For the CDR3, the DNA is TGCGCCAGCAGTGACAGCAGGGGCACAGATACGCAGTATTTT. Protein: CASSDSRGTDTQYF.